This TCR beta chain was profiled in a study of T cells in Graves' hyperthyroidism and ophthalmopathy. This clonotype was counted at least ten times. V lost 10 bases and J 0 bases, leaving 12 bases between the germline ends. The germline V gene has CDR1 MNHNS and CDR2 SASEGT. This CDR3 has 13 residues. Amplified regions were TCR beta CDR3 sequences from RNA transcripts. In the first-round RT-PCR of the TCR CDR3, the HTBI primer set was used. TCRdb called the multiplex PCR reads again in MiXCR, with one record for every CDR3 protein. The sample lists roughly 650,000 distinct CDR3 sequences; more than 15% were seen once.

V is TRBV6-1 and J is TRBJ1-1, with unresolved D. The receptor comes from a woman in her thirties or forties with Graves' ophthalmopathy. The sample comprised blood. The CDR3 spells CATPGRLNTEAFF. The CDR3 DNA reads as TGTGCCACCCCGGGCAGGTTGAACACTGAAGCTTTCTTT.